This T cell receptor (beta chain) was sequenced in a study of blood T cell repertoires in COVID-19. Study as a whole: Both acute and convalescent COVID-19 samples were obtained from the United States, Italy and Spain. PBMCs, B-cell-depleted T cells, or T cells provided the cDNA or gDNA that made up the material.

V was trimmed by 2 bases and J by 5 bases, leaving 10 bases between them. This CDR3 contains 14 residues. Germline V lookup: CDR1 KGHSH, CDR2 LQKENI. This clone was detected only once. Allocation to cohorts depended on clinical history reported by the participants. Per the authors' pipeline: From reference gene primer amplification, estimates of nucleated cell counts were derived. The protocol was immunoSEQ multiplex PCR, while the TCRdb copy is restricted to in-frame clones and leaves out a portion. Clone size and V and J calls were adopted from that table, with D and trimming inferred from the DNA. The data show roughly 300,000 clones, approximately 90% seen once.

The TCR was taken from a woman aged 40 to 50 with acute COVID-19. The V and J genes are TRBV18 and TRBJ1-5; no firm D call. Sample: PBMCs or T cells enriched from blood (not recorded which). The CDR3 DNA is TGTGCCAGCTCACCAGCCCCTCAGGATCAGCCCCAGCATTTT. Translating gives CASSPAPQDQPQHF.